These 30 T cell receptor beta chains originate from one sample sequenced in a study of shared clonotypes between healthy human individuals. Using immunoSEQ multiplex PCR, the repertoire was profiled, and TCRdb retains in-frame clones only, with some absent. The sample carries over a million clones, about four fifths recorded once. Sequenced sample: memory CD4+ T cells from PBMCs. The subset here: CD45RA-negative fraction. The receptor source for this set is a man aged 18 to 30 in good health. Some clones in this sample may be carry-over from other donors' samples.

V gene TRBV7-2 combines with J gene TRBJ1-1; 9 bases map to TRBD1. Trimming at V came to 6 bases and at J to 4 bases, leaving 9 bases not matched to a gene. Germline CDR1 is SGHTA and CDR2 is FQGNSA. The CDR3 is 15 amino acids. CDR3 nucleotides: TGTGCCAGCAGGGGTACAGGGGGCTTCGCCACTGAAGCTTTCTTT. It encodes CASRGTGGFATEAFF.

This clone occurred a few times. The CDR3 is CASTLGSSANEKLFF. The CDR3 nucleotides read TGCGCCAGCACCCTCGGCTCGTCAGCTAATGAAAAACTGTTTTTT. The chain combines TRBV5-1 with TRBJ1-4; D ambiguous. CDR3 length: 15 amino acids. Trimming pared 6 bases from V and 3 bases from J, leaving 15 bases between. CDR1 and CDR2 (germline): SGHRS, YFSETQ.

This clone was recorded once. V gene TRBV5-4 combines with J gene TRBJ2-1; TRBD2 aligns across 7 bases. Per germline, CDR1 SGHNT and CDR2 YYREEE (reference sequence). The trim removed 5 bases at V and 0 bases at J, leaving 8 bases unmatched. The CDR3 has 16 residues. As DNA, the CDR3 is TGTGCCAGCAGATACGGACTAGTTCCCTCCTACAATGAGCAGTTCTTC. It yields the protein CASRYGLVPSYNEQFF.

This chain joins TRBV21-1 and TRBJ2-3. TRBV21-1 corresponds to a pseudogene. This CDR3 has 16 residues. The chain's CDR3 is CASSGWGFVYTDTQYF. CDR3 nucleotides: TGTGCCAGCAGCGGTTGGGGATTCGTTTACACAGATACGCAGTATTTT.

This clone has more than one count but fewer than ten. The J gene is TRBJ2-2, the V gene TRBV10-3, with D uncertain. CDR1 is ENHRY and CDR2 is SYGVKD in the germline V gene. This CDR3 comprises 14 residues. V was clipped by 6 bases and J by 7 bases, with 15 bases between them. CDR3 bases: TGTGCCATCAGCCCAACCGTCGGAGACGGGGAGCTGTTTTTT. It is translated as CAISPTVGDGELFF.

The chain links TRBV28 to TRBJ1-1; possible D gene TRBD1, 6 bases. Trimming removed 4 bases from V and 1 base from J, with 13 bases in between. The CDR3 is 15 residues long. Germline loops: CDR1 MDHEN, CDR2 SYDVKM. The CDR3 region has the DNA TGTGCCAGCAGTTCGGCAGGGGCCTCGAACACTGAAGCTTTCTTT. As protein: CASSSAGASNTEAFF.

The gene calls are TRBV28 and TRBJ2-7, with TRBD1 matching 8 bases. The junction had 5 bases not matched to a gene; V was cut back by 5 bases and J by 2 bases. The CDR3 runs to 14 residues. Germline-derived CDR1 and CDR2 are MDHEN and SYDVKM. The CDR3 DNA reads TGTGCCAGCAGTCCCTCGGGACAGGCCTACGAGCAGTACTTC. Protein sequence: CASSPSGQAYEQYF.

Ten or more counts support this clone. This chain connects TRBV4-1 to TRBJ2-7; 9 bases map to TRBD2. The germline V gene encodes CDR1 MGHRA and CDR2 YSYEKL. The CDR3 is made up of 16 amino acids. The V gene end was trimmed by 1 base and the J gene end by 3 bases; junction bases not matched to a gene: 7. This chain's CDR3 is CASSQGETSGFYEQYF. The CDR3 DNA reads TGCGCCAGCAGCCAAGGGGAGACTAGCGGCTTCTACGAGCAGTACTTC.

Only one count was recorded for this clone. The chain links TRBV19 to TRBJ2-7, with 8 bases aligning to TRBD2. With V trimmed by 7 bases and J by 4 bases, 15 bases remained unmatched. The germline V gene has CDR1 LNHDA and CDR2 SQIVND (reference sequence). This CDR3 is 16 amino acids long. This CDR3 reads CASTPSGAAGAYEQYF. The DNA of the CDR3 is TGTGCCAGTACCCCCTCAGGAGCAGCGGGAGCGTACGAGCAGTACTTC.

The chain employs TRBV14 and TRBJ2-3, with 13 bases identical to TRBD2. V lost 4 bases and J lost 6; bases outside the gene matches: 13. This CDR3 region has 18 residues. Looked up from germline, CDR1 is SGHDN and CDR2 is FVKESK. DNA of the CDR3: TGTGCCAGCAGCCGTTACTCGAGGACTAGCGGGAGCAGGGATACGCAGTATTTT. It encodes CASSRYSRTSGSRDTQYF.

The rearrangement links TRBV5-4 to TRBJ2-1, with TRBD2 matching over 13 bases. Germline loops: CDR1 SGHNT, CDR2 YYREEE (reference sequence). This CDR3 comprises 16 residues. The ends lost 4 bases at V and 1 base at J; junction bases unmatched: 2. Here the CDR3 reads CASSPTSGGSYNEQFF. The CDR3 region has the DNA TGTGCCAGCAGCCCGACTAGCGGGGGGTCCTACAATGAGCAGTTCTTC.

The chain couples TRBV6-5 to TRBJ1-1; D remains ambiguous. Germline values: CDR1 MNHEY, CDR2 SVGAGI. This CDR3 has 13 amino acids. Trimming took 6 bases from V and 1 from J, leaving 9 bases between them. The CDR3: CASSRGSNTEAFF. Written as DNA, the CDR3 is TGTGCCAGCAGCCGTGGGTCGAACACTGAAGCTTTCTTT.

The rearrangement uses TRBV5-1 and TRBJ2-2; possible D gene TRBD1, 6 bases. The CDR3 covers 16 residues. Germline V CDR1 and CDR2: SGHRS, YFSETQ. The V and J ends lost 4 bases and 8 bases respectively, with 21 bases between them. CDR3 DNA: TGCGCCAGCAGCACGGACAGACCCTCGATTGGTGGGGAGCTGTTTTTT. It encodes CASSTDRPSIGGELFF. Using reference TRBV5-1 and TRBJ2-2 for the parts outside the CDR3, the full variable domain is KAGVTQTPRYLIKTRGQQVTLSCSPISGHRSVSWYQQTPGQGLQFLFEYFSETQRNKGNFPGRFSGRQFSNSRSEMNVSTLELGDSALYLCASSTDRPSIGGELFFGEGSRLTVL.

The chain carries TRBV6-5 and TRBJ1-1; possible D gene TRBD1, 5 bases. The CDR3 contains 15 residues. Trimming took off 0 bases at V and 4 bases at J, with 12 bases between the two ends. The germline V gene encodes CDR1 MNHEY and CDR2 SVGAGI. CDR3 DNA: TGTGCCAGCAGTTACTCGACGCAGGGAAGCACTGAAGCTTTCTTT. It specifies CASSYSTQGSTEAFF.

V is TRBV28 and J is TRBJ2-4; 7 bases align to TRBD2. The length of the CDR3 is 15 residues. Germline assignment: CDR1 MDHEN and CDR2 SYDVKM. Unmatched junction bases numbered 13, after V lost 5 bases and J lost 9 bases. Here the CDR3 DNA reads TGTGCCAGCAGTCCCCGGGGGTGGCGGGAGAGCATTCAGTACTTC. It yields the protein CASSPRGWRESIQYF.

The gene calls are TRBV27 and TRBJ1-2; a possible D gene is TRBD1 (5 bases). Trimming pared 6 bases from V and 0 bases from J, leaving 8 bases between. Germline V gene sequence: CDR1 MNHEY, CDR2 SMNVEV (reference sequence). The CDR3 length is 13 residues. CDR3 protein: CASRPGPNYGYTF. The CDR3 DNA reads TGTGCCAGCAGACCGGGGCCTAACTATGGCTACACCTTC.

This clone was seen only once. This sequence joins TRBV11-2 and TRBJ2-1; D is uncertain. Trimming pared 0 bases from V and 5 bases from J, leaving 5 bases between. CDR1 is SGHAT, CDR2 FQNNGV, per germline. There are 13 residues in the CDR3. The CDR3 protein is CASSLDRNNEQFF. The CDR3, as DNA: TGTGCCAGCAGCTTAGACAGAAACAATGAGCAGTTCTTC.

The chain recombines TRBV5-1 with TRBJ2-7; 11 bases are shared with TRBD1. From germline, CDR1 is SGHRS and CDR2 YFSETQ. V lost 3 bases, J lost 3 bases, and 20 bases stayed unmatched. The CDR3 totals 20 residues. CDR3 amino acids: CASSSLRTGTGGTFGYEQYF. DNA for the CDR3: TGCGCCAGCAGCTCCCTTCGAACCGGGACAGGGGGTACATTCGGCTACGAGCAGTACTTC.

On this clone: This CDR3 is also generated by other DNA sequences in the sample. The chain has TRBV6-1 and TRBJ2-5; D remains unclear. Germline CDR1 MNHNS, CDR2 SASEGT. Trimming took 1 base from V and 5 from J, leaving 2 bases between them. The CDR3 is 11 residues long. The CDR3 region has the DNA TGTGCCAGCAGTGAAGGTGAGACCCAGTACTTC. Amino acid sequence: CASSEGETQYF.

V is TRBV11-2 and J is TRBJ1-1; a possible D gene is TRBD1 (6 bases). V was cut by 1 base and J by 4 bases, with 16 bases left in between. The germline gives CDR1 SGHAT, CDR2 FQNNGV. The CDR3 is 16 amino acids. The CDR3 reads CASSLGRGIDFTEAFF. CDR3 nucleotides: TGTGCCAGCAGCTTAGGGAGGGGGATAGACTTCACTGAAGCTTTCTTT.

The rearrangement uses TRBV7-6 and TRBJ2-2; 8 bases are a match to TRBD1. The CDR3 length is 18 residues. Germline-derived CDR1 and CDR2 are SGHVS and FNYEAQ. V was pared by 0 bases and J by 7 bases, with 13 bases of the junction left unmatched. The CDR3 here is CASSLAFRTSGGGGELFF. CDR3 DNA sequence: TGTGCCAGCAGCTTAGCCTTCCGAACGTCAGGGGGCGGCGGGGAGCTGTTTTTT.

The chain is built from TRBV5-1 and TRBJ1-4, with D unclear. Per the germline V gene, CDR1 is SGHRS and CDR2 is YFSETQ. Trimming shortened V by 0 bases and J by 2 bases, and 11 bases separated the two germline ends. This CDR3 is 16 amino acids long. For the CDR3, the DNA is TGCGCCAGCAGCTTGGGGCCCCGAAGCACTAATGAAAAACTGTTTTTT. It encodes CASSLGPRSTNEKLFF. The full variable domain, in which reference TRBV5-1 and TRBJ1-4 provide the parts outside the CDR3, is KAGVTQTPRYLIKTRGQQVTLSCSPISGHRSVSWYQQTPGQGLQFLFEYFSETQRNKGNFPGRFSGRQFSNSRSEMNVSTLELGDSALYLCASSLGPRSTNEKLFFGSGTQLSVL.

This clone was seen a handful of times. J is TRBJ2-7 and V is TRBV7-2; TRBD1 might be the D (5 bases). CDR1 SGHTA and CDR2 FQGNSA come from the germline V gene. The germline V and J ends were trimmed by 1 base and 7 bases, with 20 bases remaining between them. The CDR3 consists of 16 residues. The CDR3 sequence is CASSLVGLGAPREQYF. Written as DNA, the CDR3 is TGTGCCAGCAGCTTAGTGGGTCTTGGGGCACCCCGGGAGCAGTACTTC.

This clone occurred a few times. Other nucleotide sequences from this sample produce the same CDR3. The V gene is TRBV9, the J gene TRBJ1-3; D unclear. The CDR3 is 15 residues long. V lost 4 bases, J lost 0 bases, and 11 bases lay in between. Germline loops: CDR1 SGDLS, CDR2 YYNGEE. The CDR3 loop is CASSPRRDSGNTIYF. In DNA, the CDR3 is TGTGCCAGCAGCCCCCGGCGAGACTCTGGAAACACCATATATTTT. Combining the CDR3 with reference TRBV9 and TRBJ1-3 gives the whole variable domain DSGVTQTPKHLITATGQRVTLRCSPRSGDLSVYWYQQSLDQGLQFLIQYYNGEERAKGNILERFSAQQFPDLHSELNLSSLELGDSALYFCASSPRRDSGNTIYFGEGSWLTVV.

The chain recombines TRBV2 with TRBJ2-5; TRBD2 matches at 11 bases. V lost 5 bases, J lost 4 bases, and 3 bases stayed unmatched. CDR1 and CDR2 from the germline V gene are SNHLY and FYNNEI. The CDR3 is 14 amino acids. CDR3 protein: CASSRGTSGETQYF. CDR3 nucleotide sequence: TGTGCCAGCAGTCGAGGGACTAGCGGAGAGACCCAGTACTTC.

With regard to this clone: This specimen includes other DNA sequences encoding the same CDR3. The chain has TRBV20-1 and TRBJ1-2; D remains unclear. Trimming left V 5 bases short and J 2 bases short, with 6 bases between. The germline CDR1 and CDR2 sequences are DFQATT and SNEGSKA (reference sequence). The CDR3 totals 11 residues. The CDR3 DNA follows: TGCAGTGCTTACAGAAACTATGGCTACACCTTC. This codes for CSAYRNYGYTF.

The V call is TRBV4-2, the J call TRBJ2-7, with 9 positions matching TRBD2. V gave up 1 base and J gave up 2 bases; unmatched junction bases: 3. This CDR3 has 15 amino acids. CDR1 and CDR2 from the germline V gene are LGHNA and YNFKEQ. CDR3 region: CASSQGREGPYEQYF. The CDR3 DNA reads TGTGCCAGCAGCCAAGGGCGGGAGGGCCCCTACGAGCAGTACTTC.

About this clone: The same CDR3 can be traced to other DNA sequences in this sample. The V gene is TRBV5-4, the J gene TRBJ2-7; 11 nucleotides align to TRBD1. Germline loops: CDR1 SGHNT, CDR2 YYREEE (reference sequence). The CDR3 spans 13 residues. With V trimmed by 10 bases and J by 1 base, 4 bases remained unmatched. CDR3 residues: CASGTGGSYEQYF. As DNA, the CDR3 is TGTGCCTCTGGGACAGGGGGATCCTACGAGCAGTACTTC.

Here the CDR3 DNA reads TGTGCCAGCAGCCCCCCGAGAGACTCCTACGAGCAGTACTTC. Its translation: CASSPPRDSYEQYF. V usage is TRBV21-1 and J usage is TRBJ2-7; no DNA check was done on the table's D call, TRBD2. TRBV21-1 is tagged as a pseudogene. The CDR3 consists of 14 residues.

This chain links TRBV7-2 with TRBJ2-5; 13 nucleotides line up with TRBD2. The CDR3 totals 15 residues. The V segment lost 5 bases and the J segment 2 bases; nucleotides outside the gene matches: 2. CDR1 and CDR2 from the germline V gene are SGHTA and FQGNSA. The DNA for the CDR3 is TGTGCCAGCAGCCGGGGACTAGCGGGACAAGAGACCCAGTACTTC. It is translated as CASSRGLAGQETQYF.